Sequencing of this T cell receptor beta chain was carried out in a study of shared clonotypes between healthy human individuals. Generated by immunoSEQ multiplex PCR, the TCRdb table keeps only in-frame clones and is missing some. Among about 580,000 clones listed, roughly 98% were seen once. Study-level findings and limits: Read depth was anticipated to influence clonotype sharing among donors.

CD45RO-negative, CCR7-selected cells formed the naive CD8 fraction, which excluded terminally differentiated effector memory CD45RA+ cells. A word on this clone: Antigen: not known. The same CDR3 can be traced to other DNA sequences in this sample.

This TCR derives from a man aged 25 to 40 in good health. Sample: naive CD8+ T cells sorted from blood.

The DNA of the CDR3 is TGTGCCAGTAGTATCATTCCAGGGGGCAATCAGCCCCAGCATTTT. Translating gives CASSIIPGGNQPQHF. The V and J genes are TRBV19 and TRBJ1-5; D perhaps matches TRBD1 (6 bases). The V and J ends lost 3 bases and 2 bases respectively, with 11 bases between them. The CDR3 runs 15 residues. Looked up from germline, CDR1 is LNHDA and CDR2 is SQIVND (reference sequence).